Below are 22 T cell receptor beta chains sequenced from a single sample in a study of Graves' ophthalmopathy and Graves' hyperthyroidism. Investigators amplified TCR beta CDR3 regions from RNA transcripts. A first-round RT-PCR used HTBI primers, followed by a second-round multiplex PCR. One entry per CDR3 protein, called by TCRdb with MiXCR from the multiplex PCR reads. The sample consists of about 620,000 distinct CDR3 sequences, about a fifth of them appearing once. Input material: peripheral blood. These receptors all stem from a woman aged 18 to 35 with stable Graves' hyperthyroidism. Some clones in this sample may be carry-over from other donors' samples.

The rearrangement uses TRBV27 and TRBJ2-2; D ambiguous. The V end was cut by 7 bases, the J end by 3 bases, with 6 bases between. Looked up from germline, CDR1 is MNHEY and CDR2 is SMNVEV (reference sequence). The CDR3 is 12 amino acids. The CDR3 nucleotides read TGTGCCAGCACTTCGGACACCGGGGAGCTGTTTTTT. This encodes CASTSDTGELFF.

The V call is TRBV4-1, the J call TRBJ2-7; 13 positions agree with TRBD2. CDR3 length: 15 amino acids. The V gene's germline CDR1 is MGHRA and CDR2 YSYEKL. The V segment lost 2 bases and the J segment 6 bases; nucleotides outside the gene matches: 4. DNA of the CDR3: TGCGCCAGCAGCCAAATCGGACTAGCGGGAGCCGAGCAGTACTTC. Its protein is CASSQIGLAGAEQYF.

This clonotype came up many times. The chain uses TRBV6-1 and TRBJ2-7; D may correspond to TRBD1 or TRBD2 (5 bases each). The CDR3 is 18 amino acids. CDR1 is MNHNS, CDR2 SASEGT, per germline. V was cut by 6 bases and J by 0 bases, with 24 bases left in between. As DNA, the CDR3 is TGTGCCAGCAGGAAATACCACACCCAAACTGGGGGCTCCTACGAGCAGTACTTC. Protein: CASRKYHTQTGGSYEQYF.

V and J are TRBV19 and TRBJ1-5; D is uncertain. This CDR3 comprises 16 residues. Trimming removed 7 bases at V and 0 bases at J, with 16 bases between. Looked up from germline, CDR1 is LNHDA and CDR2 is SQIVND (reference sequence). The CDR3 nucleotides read TGTGCCAGTAAGACCGGCGGGTTGGGTAGCAATCAGCCCCAGCATTTT. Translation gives CASKTGGLGSNQPQHF.

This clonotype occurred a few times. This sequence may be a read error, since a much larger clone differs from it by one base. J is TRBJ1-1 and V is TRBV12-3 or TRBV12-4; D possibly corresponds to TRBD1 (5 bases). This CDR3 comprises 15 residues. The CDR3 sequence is CVSRTNGAVNTEACF. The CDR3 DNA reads TGTGTCAGCAGAACCAATGGGGCCGTGAACACTGAAGCTTGCTTT.

CDR3 DNA: TGCGCCAGCAGCGTCACTACCAAGAACACCGGGGAGCTGTTTTTT. It translates to CASSVTTKNTGELFF. V and J are TRBV5-1 and TRBJ2-2; D gene ambiguous. The CDR3 runs 15 residues. Germline V gene sequence: CDR1 SGHRS, CDR2 YFSETQ. Trimming stripped 4 bases from V and 1 base from J, with 11 bases between.

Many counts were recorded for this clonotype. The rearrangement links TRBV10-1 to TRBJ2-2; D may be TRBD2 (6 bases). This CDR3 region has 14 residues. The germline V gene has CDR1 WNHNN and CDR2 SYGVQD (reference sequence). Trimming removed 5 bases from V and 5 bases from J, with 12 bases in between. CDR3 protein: CASSRDSSTGELFF. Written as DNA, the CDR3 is TGCGCCAGCAGTAGGGACTCCTCAACCGGGGAGCTGTTTTTT.

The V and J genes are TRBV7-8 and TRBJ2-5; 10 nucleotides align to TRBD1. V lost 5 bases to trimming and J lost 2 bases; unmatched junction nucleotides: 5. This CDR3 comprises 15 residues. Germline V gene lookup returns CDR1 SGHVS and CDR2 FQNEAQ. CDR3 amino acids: CASSPKDRGQETQYF. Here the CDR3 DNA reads TGTGCCAGCAGCCCCAAGGACAGGGGGCAAGAGACCCAGTACTTC.

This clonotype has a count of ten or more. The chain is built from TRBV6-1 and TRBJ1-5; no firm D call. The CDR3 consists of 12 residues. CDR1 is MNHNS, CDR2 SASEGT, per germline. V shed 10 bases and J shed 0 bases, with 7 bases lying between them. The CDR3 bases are TGTGCCACTGACGATAGCAATCAGCCCCAGCATTTT. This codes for CATDDSNQPQHF.

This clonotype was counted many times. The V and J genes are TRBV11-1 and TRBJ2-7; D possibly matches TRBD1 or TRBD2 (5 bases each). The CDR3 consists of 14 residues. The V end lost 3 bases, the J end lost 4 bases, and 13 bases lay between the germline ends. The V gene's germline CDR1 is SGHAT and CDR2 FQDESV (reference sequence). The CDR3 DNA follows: TGTGCCAGCAGCTTCGGCGCAGGGACGTACGAGCAGTACTTC. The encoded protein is CASSFGAGTYEQYF.

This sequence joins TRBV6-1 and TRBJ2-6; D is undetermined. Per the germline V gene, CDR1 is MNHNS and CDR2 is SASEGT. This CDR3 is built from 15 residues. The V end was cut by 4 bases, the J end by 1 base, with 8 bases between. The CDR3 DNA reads TGTGCCAGCAGTGTCAAGAAATCTGGGGCCAACGTCCTGACTTTC. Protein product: CASSVKKSGANVLTF.

The CDR3 is CASSSSDWAYEQYF. The CDR3, as DNA: TGCGCCAGCAGCTCCTCGGACTGGGCCTACGAGCAGTACTTC. This rearrangement joins TRBV5-1 to TRBJ2-7; perhaps TRBD2 as D (5 bases). Germline V lookup: CDR1 SGHRS, CDR2 YFSETQ. V was trimmed by 3 bases and J by 2 bases, leaving 12 bases between them. The CDR3 runs 14 residues.

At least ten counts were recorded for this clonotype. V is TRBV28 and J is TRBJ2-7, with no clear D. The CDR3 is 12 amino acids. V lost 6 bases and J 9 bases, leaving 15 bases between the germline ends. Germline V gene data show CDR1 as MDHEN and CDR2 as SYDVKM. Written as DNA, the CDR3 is TGTGCCAGCAGCAGTGACTCCGTTGGGCAGTACTTC. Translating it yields CASSSDSVGQYF.

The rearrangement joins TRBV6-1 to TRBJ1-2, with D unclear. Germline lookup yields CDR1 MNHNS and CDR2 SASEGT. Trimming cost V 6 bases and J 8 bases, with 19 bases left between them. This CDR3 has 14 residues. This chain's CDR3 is CASSPRALGPGYTF. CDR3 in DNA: TGTGCCAGCAGCCCACGGGCCCTTGGTCCGGGCTACACCTTC.

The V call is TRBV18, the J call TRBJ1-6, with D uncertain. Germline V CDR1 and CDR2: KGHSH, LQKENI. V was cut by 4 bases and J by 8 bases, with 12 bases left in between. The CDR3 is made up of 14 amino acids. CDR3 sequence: CASSQSREDSPLHF. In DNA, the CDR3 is TGTGCCAGCTCACAAAGCCGGGAGGATTCACCCCTCCACTTT.

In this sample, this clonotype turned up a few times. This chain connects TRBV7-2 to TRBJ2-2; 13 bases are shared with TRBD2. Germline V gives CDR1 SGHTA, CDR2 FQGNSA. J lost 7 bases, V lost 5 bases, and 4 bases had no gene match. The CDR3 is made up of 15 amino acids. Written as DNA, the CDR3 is TGTGCCAGCAGCACTAGCGGGGGGGCCAACGGGGAGCTGTTTTTT. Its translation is CASSTSGGANGELFF.

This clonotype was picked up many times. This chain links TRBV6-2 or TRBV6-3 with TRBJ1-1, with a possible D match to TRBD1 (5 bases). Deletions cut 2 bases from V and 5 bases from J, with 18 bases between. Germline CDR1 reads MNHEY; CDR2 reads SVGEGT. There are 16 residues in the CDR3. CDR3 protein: CASSYMGLKVGTEAFF. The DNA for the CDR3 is TGTGCCAGCAGTTACATGGGGCTGAAGGTAGGAACTGAAGCTTTCTTT.

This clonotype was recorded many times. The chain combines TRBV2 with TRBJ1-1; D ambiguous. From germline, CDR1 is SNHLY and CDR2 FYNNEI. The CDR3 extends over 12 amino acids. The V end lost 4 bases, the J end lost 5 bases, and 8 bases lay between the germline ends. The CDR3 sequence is CASSGQMTEAFF. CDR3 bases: TGTGCCAGCAGTGGGCAGATGACTGAAGCTTTCTTT.

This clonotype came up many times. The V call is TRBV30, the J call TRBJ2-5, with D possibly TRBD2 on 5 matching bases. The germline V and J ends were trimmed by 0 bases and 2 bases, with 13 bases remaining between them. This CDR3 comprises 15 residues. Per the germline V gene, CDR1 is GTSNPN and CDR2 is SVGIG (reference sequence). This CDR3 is CAWSVGLGSQETQYF. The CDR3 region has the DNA TGTGCCTGGAGTGTTGGGCTAGGGAGTCAAGAGACCCAGTACTTC.

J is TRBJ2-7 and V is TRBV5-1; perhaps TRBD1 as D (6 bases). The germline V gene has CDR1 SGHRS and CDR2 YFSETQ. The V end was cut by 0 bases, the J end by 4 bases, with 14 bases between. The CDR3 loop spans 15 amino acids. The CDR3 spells CASSLGPGHLYEQYF. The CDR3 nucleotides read TGCGCCAGCAGCTTGGGGCCGGGACACCTTTACGAGCAGTACTTC.

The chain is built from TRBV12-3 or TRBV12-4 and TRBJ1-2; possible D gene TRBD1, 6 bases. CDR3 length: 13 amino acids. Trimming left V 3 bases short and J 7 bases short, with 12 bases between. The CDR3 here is CASSLSGGGGYTF. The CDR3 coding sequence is TGTGCCAGCAGTTTGTCCGGGGGCGGTGGCTACACCTTC.

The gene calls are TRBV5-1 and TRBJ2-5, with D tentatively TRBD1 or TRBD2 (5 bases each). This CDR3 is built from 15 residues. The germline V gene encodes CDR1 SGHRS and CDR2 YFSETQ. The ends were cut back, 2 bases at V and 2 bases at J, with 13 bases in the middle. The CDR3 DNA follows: TGCGCCAGCAGCTTAAACTCGGGGCGGCAAGAGACCCAGTACTTC. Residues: CASSLNSGRQETQYF.